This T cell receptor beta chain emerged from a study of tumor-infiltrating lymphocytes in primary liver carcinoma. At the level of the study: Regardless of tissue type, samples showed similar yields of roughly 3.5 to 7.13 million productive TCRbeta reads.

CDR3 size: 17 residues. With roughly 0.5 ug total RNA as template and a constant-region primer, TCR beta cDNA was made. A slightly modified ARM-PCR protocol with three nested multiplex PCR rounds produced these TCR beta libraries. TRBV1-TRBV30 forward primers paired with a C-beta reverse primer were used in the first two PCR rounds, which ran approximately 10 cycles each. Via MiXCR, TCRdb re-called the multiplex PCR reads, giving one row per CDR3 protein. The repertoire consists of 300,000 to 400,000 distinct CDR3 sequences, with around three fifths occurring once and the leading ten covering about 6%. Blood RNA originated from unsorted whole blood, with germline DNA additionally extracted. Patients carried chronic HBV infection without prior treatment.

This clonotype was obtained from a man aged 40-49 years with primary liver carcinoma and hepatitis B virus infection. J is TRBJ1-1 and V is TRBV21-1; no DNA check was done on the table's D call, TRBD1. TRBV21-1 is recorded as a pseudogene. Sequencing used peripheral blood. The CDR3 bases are TGTGCCAGCAGCAAAGCACCCCTGACAGGGGCGCGCACTGAAGCTTTCTTT. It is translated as CASSKAPLTGARTEAFF.